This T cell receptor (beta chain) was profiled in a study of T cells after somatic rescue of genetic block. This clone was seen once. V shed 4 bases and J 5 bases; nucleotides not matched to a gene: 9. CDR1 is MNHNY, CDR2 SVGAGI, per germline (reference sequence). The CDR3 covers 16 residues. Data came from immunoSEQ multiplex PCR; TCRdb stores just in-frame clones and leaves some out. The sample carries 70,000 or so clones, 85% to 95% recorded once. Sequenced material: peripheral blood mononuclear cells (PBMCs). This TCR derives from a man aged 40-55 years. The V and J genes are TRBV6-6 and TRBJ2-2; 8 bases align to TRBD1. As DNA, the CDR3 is TGTGCCAGCAGTTCCCCCGGGACAGGATGGACCGGGGAGCTGTTTTTT. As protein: CASSSPGTGWTGELFF.